A single T cell receptor (beta chain) is shown here with its context. Its antigen is as yet unknown. The sample belongs to a study of T cell responses to AZD1222 COVID-19 vaccine. General study findings and limits: The sample set comprised mostly white British donors with more females, and clonal diversity was possibly underestimated. No repertoire was sampled before or during the peak T cell response, only after it. Recipients of two AZD1222 doses showed rising Spike-specific TCR breadth and depth. Baseline antibody screening turned up just a handful of seropositive AZD1222 recipients.

The CDR3 is 13 amino acids. Looked up from germline, CDR1 is MDHEN and CDR2 is SYDVKM. V was trimmed by 4 bases and J by 5 bases, leaving 12 bases between them. Method: immunoSEQ multiplex PCR; TCRdb's copy keeps in-frame clones and lacks some. The table has 100,000 to 120,000 clones, roughly 87% seen once. The source was peripheral blood, collected 28 days after the second AZD1222 dose. This chain connects TRBV28 to TRBJ2-7; D is perhaps TRBD1 or TRBD2 (5 bases each). The receptor was isolated from an adult who received the AZD1222 COVID-19 vaccine. The chain's CDR3 is CASSSHRGHEQYF. CDR3 sequence (DNA): TGTGCCAGCAGTTCTCACCGGGGCCACGAGCAGTACTTC.